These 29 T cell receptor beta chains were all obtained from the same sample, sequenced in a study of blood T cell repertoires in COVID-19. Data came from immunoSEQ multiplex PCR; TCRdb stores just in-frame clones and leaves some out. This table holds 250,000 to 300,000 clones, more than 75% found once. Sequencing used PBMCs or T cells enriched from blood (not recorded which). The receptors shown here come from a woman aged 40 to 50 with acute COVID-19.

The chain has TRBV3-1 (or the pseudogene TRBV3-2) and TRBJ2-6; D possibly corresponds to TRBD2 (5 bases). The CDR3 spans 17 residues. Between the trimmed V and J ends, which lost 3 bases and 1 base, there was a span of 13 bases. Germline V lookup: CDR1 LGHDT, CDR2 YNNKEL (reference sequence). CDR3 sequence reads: CASSHPPGVSGANVLTF. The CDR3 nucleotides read TGTGCCAGCAGCCACCCCCCCGGGGTATCTGGGGCCAACGTCCTGACTTTC.

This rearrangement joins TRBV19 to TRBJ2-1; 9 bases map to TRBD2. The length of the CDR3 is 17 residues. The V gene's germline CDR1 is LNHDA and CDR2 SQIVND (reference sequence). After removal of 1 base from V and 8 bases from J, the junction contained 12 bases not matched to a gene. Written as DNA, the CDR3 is TGTGCCAGTAGTATAGGGGGCTTTAGCGGGAGCTCCCATGAGCAGTTCTTC. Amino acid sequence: CASSIGGFSGSSHEQFF.

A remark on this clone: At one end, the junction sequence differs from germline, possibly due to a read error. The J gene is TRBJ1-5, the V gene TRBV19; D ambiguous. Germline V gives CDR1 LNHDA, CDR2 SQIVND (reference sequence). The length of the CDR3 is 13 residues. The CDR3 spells CASSMSSNRPQHF. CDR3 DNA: TGTGCCAGTAGTATGAGTAGCAATCGGCCCCAGCATTTT.

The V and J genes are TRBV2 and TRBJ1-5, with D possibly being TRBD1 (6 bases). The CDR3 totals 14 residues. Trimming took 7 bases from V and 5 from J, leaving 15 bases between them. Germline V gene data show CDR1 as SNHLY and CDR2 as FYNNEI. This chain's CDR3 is CASNLQGLDQPQHF. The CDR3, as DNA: TGTGCCAGCAACCTACAGGGCCTCGATCAGCCCCAGCATTTT.

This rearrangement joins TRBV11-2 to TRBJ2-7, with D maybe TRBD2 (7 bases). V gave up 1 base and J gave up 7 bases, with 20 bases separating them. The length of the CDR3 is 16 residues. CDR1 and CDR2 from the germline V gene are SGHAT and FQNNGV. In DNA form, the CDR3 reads TGTGCCAGCAGCTTAGTTAGCCTCGGGGGGCGAGGTGAGCAGTACTTC. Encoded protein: CASSLVSLGGRGEQYF.

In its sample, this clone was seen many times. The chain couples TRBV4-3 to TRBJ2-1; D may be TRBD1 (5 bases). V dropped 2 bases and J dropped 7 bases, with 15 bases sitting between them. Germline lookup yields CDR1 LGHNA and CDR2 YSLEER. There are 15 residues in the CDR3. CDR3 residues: CASSQSSKGLNEQFF. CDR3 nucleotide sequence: TGCGCCAGCAGCCAAAGTTCAAAGGGGCTTAATGAGCAGTTCTTC.

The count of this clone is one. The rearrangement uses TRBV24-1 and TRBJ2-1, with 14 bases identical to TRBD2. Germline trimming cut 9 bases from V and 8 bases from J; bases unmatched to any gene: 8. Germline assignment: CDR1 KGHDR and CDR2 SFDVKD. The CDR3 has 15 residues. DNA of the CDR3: TGTGCCACCGCCGGGACTAGCGGGAGTAGCGATGAGCAGTTCTTC. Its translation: CATAGTSGSSDEQFF.

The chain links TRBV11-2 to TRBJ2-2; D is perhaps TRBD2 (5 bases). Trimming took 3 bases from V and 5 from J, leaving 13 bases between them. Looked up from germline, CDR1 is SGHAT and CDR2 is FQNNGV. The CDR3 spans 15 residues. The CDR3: CASSFREGGTGELFF. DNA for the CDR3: TGTGCCAGCAGCTTCCGGGAAGGTGGGACCGGGGAGCTGTTTTTT. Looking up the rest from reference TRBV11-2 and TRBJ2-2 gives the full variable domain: EAGVAQSPRYKIIEKRQSVAFWCNPISGHATLYWYQQILGQGPKLLIQFQNNGVVDDSQLPKDRFSAERLKGVDSTLKIQPAKLEDSAVYLCASSFREGGTGELFFGEGSRLTVL.

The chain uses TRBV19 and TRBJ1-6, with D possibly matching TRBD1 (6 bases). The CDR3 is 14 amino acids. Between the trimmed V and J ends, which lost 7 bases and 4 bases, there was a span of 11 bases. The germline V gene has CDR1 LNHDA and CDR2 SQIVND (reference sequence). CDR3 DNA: TGTGCCAGTAAGGAGGACAGATATAATTCACCCCTCCACTTT. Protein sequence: CASKEDRYNSPLHF. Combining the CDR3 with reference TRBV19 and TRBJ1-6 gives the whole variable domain DGGITQSPKYLFRKEGQNVTLSCEQNLNHDAMYWYRQDPGQGLRLIYYSQIVNDFQKGDIAEGYSVSREKKESFPLTVTSAQKNPTAFYLCASKEDRYNSPLHFGNGTRLTVT.

The chain's CDR3 is CASSARPAGGPGNEQFF. Here the CDR3 DNA reads TGTGCCAGCAGCGCGCGACCTGCGGGGGGGCCGGGTAATGAGCAGTTCTTC. V usage is TRBV7-2 and J usage is TRBJ2-1; TRBD2 matches at 9 bases. The CDR3 extends over 17 amino acids. V was pared by 5 bases and J by 7 bases, with 15 bases of the junction left unmatched. Germline V lookup: CDR1 SGHTA, CDR2 FQGNSA.

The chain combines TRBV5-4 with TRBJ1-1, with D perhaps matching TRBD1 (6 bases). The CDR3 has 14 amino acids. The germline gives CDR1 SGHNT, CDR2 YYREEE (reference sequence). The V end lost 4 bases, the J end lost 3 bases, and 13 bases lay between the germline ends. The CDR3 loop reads CASSLKDRHTEAFF. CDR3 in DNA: TGTGCCAGCAGCCTAAAGGACAGACACACTGAAGCTTTCTTT.

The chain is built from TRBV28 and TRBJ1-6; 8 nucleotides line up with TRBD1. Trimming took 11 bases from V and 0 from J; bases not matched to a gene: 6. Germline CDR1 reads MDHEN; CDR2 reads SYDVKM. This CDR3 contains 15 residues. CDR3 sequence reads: CAGGQASSYNSPLHF. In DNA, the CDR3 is TGTGCCGGGGGACAGGCGAGCTCCTATAATTCACCCCTCCACTTT.

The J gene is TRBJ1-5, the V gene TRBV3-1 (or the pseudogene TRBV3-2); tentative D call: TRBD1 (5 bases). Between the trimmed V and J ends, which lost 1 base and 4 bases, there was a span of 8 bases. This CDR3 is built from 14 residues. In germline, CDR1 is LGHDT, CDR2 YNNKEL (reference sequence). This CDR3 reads CASSQGGPNQPQHF. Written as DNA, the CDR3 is TGTGCCAGCAGCCAAGGGGGCCCAAATCAGCCCCAGCATTTT.

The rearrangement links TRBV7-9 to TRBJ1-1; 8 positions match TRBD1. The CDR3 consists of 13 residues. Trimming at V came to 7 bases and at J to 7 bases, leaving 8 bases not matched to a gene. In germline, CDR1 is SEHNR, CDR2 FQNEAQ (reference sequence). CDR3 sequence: CASTNDRGGEAFF. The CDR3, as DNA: TGTGCCAGCACCAACGACAGGGGAGGTGAAGCTTTCTTT.

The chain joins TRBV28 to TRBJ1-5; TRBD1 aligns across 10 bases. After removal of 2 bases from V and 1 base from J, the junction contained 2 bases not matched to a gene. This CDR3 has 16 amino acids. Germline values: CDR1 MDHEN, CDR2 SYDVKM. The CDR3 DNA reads TGTGCCAGCAGTTTAGGGGGACAGGGGAGCAATCAGCCCCAGCATTTT. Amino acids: CASSLGGQGSNQPQHF.

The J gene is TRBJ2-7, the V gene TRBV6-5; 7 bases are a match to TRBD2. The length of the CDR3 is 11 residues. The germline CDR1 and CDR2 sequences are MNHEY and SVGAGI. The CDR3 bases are TGTGGCGCGGGGGACTCCTACGAGCAGTACTTC. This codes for CGAGDSYEQYF.

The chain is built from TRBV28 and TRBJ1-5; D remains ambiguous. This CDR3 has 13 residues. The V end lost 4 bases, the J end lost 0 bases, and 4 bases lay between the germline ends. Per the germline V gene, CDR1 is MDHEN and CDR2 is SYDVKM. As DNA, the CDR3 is TGTGCCAGCAGTTCTTATAGCAATCAGCCCCAGCATTTT. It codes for CASSSYSNQPQHF. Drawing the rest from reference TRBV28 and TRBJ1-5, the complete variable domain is DVKVTQSSRYLVKRTGEKVFLECVQDMDHENMFWYRQDPGLGLRLIYFSYDVKMKEKGDIPEGYSVSREKKERFSLILESASTNQTSMYLCASSSYSNQPQHFGDGTRLSIL.

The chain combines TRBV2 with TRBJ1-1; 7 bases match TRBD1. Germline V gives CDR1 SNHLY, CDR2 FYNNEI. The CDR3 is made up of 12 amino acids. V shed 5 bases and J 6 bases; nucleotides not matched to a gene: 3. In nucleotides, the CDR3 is TGTGCCAGCAGTCCGGGGACAGCTGAAGCTTTCTTT. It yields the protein CASSPGTAEAFF.

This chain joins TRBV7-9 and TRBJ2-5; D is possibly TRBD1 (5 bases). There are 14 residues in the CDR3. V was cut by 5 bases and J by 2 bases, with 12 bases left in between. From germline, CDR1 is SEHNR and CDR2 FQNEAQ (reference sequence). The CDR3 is CASSPLGVQETQYF. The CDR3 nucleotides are TGTGCCAGCAGCCCCTTAGGGGTACAAGAGACCCAGTACTTC.

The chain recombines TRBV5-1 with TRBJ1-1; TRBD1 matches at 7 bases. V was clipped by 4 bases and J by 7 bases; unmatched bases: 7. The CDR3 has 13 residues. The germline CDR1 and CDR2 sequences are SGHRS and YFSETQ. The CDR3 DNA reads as TGCGCCAGCAGCGTCCAGGGACAGCGTGAAGCTTTCTTT. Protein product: CASSVQGQREAFF. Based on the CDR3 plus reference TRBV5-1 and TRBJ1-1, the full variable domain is KAGVTQTPRYLIKTRGQQVTLSCSPISGHRSVSWYQQTPGQGLQFLFEYFSETQRNKGNFPGRFSGRQFSNSRSEMNVSTLELGDSALYLCASSVQGQREAFFGQGTRLTVV.

CDR3 protein: CSASSGHLNEQFF. Written as DNA, the CDR3 is TGCAGTGCCAGTAGCGGTCACCTCAATGAGCAGTTCTTC. V gene TRBV20-1 combines with J gene TRBJ2-1; tentatively, D is TRBD2 (6 bases). The CDR3 is 13 amino acids. Trimming took off 6 bases at V and 6 bases at J, with 15 bases between the two ends. Germline V CDR1 and CDR2: DFQATT, SNEGSKA (reference sequence).

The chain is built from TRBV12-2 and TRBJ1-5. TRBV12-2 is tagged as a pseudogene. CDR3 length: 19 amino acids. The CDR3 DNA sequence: TGTGCAAGTCGCTTAGCGGGAGGACACTCCCGAAGATACAATCAGCCCCAGCATTTT. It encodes CASRLAGGHSRRYNQPQHF.

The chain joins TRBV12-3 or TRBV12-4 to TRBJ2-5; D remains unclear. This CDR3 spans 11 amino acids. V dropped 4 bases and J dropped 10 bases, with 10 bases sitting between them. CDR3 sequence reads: CASSSLTYQYF. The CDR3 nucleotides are TGTGCCAGCAGTTCCCTGACTTACCAGTACTTC.

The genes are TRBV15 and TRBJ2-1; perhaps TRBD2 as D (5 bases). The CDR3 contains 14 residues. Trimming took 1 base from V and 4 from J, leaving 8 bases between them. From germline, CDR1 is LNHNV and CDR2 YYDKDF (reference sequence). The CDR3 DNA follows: TGTGCCACCAGCAGAGGTGGACTTTACAATGAGCAGTTCTTC. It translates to CATSRGGLYNEQFF.

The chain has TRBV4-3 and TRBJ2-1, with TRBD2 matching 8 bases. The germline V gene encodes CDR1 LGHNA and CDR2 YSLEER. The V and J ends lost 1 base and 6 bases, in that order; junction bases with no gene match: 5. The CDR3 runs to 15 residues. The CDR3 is CASSQAGLGFNEQFF. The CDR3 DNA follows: TGCGCCAGCAGCCAAGCGGGACTAGGGTTCAATGAGCAGTTCTTC.

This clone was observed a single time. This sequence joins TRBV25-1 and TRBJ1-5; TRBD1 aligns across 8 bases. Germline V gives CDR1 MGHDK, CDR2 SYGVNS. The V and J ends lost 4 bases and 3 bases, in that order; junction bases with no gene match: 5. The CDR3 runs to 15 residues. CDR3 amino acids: CASSAGTGFNQPQHF. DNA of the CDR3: TGTGCCAGCAGTGCGGGGACAGGATTCAATCAGCCCCAGCATTTT.

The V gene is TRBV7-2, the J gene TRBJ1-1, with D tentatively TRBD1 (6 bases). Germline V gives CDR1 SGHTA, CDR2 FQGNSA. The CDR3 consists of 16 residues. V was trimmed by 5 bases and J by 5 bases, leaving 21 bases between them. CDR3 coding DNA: TGTGCCAGCAGCGCGGACAGAAGCAGGGGATGGACTGAAGCTTTCTTT. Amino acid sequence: CASSADRSRGWTEAFF.

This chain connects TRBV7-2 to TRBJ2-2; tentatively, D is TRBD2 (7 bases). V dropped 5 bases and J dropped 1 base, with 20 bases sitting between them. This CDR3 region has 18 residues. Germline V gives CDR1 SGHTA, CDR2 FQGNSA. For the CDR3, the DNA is TGTGCCAGCAGCCCCAGGGCCGGGGGGCCAGGGAACACCGGGGAGCTGTTTTTT. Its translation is CASSPRAGGPGNTGELFF. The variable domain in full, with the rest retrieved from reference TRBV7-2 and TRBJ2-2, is GAGVSQSPSNKVTEKGKDVELRCDPISGHTALYWYRQSLGQGLEFLIYFQGNSAPDKSGLPSDRFSAERTGGSVSTLTIQRTQQEDSAVYLCASSPRAGGPGNTGELFFGEGSRLTVL.

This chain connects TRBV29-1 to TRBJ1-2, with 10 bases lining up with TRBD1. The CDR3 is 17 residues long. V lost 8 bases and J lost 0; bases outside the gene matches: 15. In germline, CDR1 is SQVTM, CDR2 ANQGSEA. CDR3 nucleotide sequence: TGCAGCACCGTCCCGAGGACAGGGGGGACTCCTAACTATGGCTACACCTTC. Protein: CSTVPRTGGTPNYGYTF. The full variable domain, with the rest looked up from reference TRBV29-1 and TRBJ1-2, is SAVISQKPSRDICQRGTSLTIQCQVDSQVTMMFWYRQQPGQSLTLIATANQGSEATYESGFVIDKFPISRPNLTFSTLTVSNMSPEDSSIYLCSTVPRTGGTPNYGYTFGSGTRLTVV.